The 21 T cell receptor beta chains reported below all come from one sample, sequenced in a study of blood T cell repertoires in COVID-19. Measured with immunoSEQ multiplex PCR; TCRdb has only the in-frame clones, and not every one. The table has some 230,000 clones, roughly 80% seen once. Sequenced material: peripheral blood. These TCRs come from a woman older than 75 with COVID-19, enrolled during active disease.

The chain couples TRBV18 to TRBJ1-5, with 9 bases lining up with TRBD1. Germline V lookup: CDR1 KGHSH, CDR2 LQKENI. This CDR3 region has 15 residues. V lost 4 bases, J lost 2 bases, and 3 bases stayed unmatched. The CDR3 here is CASSLGQGRNQPQHF. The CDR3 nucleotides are TGTGCCAGCTCACTCGGACAGGGGCGCAATCAGCCCCAGCATTTT.

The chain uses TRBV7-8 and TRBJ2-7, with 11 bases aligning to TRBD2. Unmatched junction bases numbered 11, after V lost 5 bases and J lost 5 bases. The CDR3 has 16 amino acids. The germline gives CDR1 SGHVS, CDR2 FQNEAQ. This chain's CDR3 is CASSLVLAGERNEQYF. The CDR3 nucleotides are TGTGCCAGCAGCCTCGTACTAGCGGGAGAAAGGAACGAGCAGTACTTC.

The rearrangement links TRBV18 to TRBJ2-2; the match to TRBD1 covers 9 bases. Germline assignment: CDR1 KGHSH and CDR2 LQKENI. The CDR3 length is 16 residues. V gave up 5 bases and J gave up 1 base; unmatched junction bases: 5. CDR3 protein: CASSWTGAMNTGELFF. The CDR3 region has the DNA TGTGCCAGCTCATGGACAGGGGCCATGAACACCGGGGAGCTGTTTTTT.

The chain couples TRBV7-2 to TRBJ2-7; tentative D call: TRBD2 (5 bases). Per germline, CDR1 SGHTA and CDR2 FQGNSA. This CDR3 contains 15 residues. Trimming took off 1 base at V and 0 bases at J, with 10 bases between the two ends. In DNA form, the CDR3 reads TGTGCCAGCAGCTTAGGAGGGCAGGTCTCCTACGAGCAGTACTTC. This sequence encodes CASSLGGQVSYEQYF.

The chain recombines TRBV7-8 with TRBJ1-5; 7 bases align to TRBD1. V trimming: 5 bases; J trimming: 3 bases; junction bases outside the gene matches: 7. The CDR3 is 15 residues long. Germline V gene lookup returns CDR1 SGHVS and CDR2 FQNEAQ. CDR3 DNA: TGTGCCAGCAGCCTGGGACAGTGGGTCAATCAGCCCCAGCATTTT. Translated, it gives CASSLGQWVNQPQHF. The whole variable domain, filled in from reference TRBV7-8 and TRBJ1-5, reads GAGVSQSPRYKVAKRGQDVALRCDPISGHVSLFWYQQALGQGPEFLTYFQNEAQLDKSGLPSDRFFAERPEGSVSTLKIQRTQQEDSAVYLCASSLGQWVNQPQHFGDGTRLSIL.

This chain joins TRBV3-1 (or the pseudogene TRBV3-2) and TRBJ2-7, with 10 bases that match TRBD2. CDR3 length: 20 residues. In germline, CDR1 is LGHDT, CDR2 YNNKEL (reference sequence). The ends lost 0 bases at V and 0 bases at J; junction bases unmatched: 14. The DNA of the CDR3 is TGTGCCAGCAGCCAAGATCCTAGAGTAGCGGGGGGTCCTGGCTCCTACGAGCAGTACTTC. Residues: CASSQDPRVAGGPGSYEQYF.

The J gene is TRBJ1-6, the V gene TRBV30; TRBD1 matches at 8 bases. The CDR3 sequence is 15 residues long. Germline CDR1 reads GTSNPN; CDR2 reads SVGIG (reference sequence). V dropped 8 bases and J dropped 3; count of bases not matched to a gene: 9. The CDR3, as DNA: TGTGCCGCTCAGGGGGCGAACAACTATAATTCACCCCTCCACTTT. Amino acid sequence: CAAQGANNYNSPLHF.

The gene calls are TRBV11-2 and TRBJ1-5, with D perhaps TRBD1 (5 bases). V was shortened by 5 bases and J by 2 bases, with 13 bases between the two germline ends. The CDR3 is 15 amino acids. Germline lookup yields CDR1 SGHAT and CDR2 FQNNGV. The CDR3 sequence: CASSPGGGGNQPQHF. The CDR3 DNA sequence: TGTGCCAGCAGCCCGGGGGGAGGGGGCAATCAGCCCCAGCATTTT.

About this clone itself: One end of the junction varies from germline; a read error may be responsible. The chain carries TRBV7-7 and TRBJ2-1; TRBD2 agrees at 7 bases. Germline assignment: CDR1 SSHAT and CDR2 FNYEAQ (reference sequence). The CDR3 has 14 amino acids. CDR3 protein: CASSLLGGINEQFF. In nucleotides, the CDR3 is TGTGCTAGCAGCTTACTGGGGGGGATCAATGAGCAGTTCTTC. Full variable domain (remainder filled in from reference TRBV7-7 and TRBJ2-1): GAGVSQSPRYKVTKRGQDVTLRCDPISSHATLYWYQQALGQGPEFLTYFNYEAQPDKSGLPSDRFSAERPEGSISTLTIQRTEQRDSAMYRCASSLLGGINEQFFGPGTRLTVL.

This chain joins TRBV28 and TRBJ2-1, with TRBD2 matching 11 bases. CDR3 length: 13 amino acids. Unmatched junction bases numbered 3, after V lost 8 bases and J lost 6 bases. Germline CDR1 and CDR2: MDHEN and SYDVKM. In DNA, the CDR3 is TGTGCCAGCCGACTAGCGGGGTTCAATGAGCAGTTCTTC. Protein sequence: CASRLAGFNEQFF.

As DNA, the CDR3 is TGTGCCAGCAGCTTAGATCAGGCCCTCAATCAGCCCCAGCATTTT. Its protein product is CASSLDQALNQPQHF. The chain carries TRBV7-8 and TRBJ1-5; D not certain. With 1 base removed from V and 3 bases from J, the gap between germline ends came to 10 bases. CDR1 SGHVS and CDR2 FQNEAQ come from the germline V gene. The CDR3 contains 15 residues.

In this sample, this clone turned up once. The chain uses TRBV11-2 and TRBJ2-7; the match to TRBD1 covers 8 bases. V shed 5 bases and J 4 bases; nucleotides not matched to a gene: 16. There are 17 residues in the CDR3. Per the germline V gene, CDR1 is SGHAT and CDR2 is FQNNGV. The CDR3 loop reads CASSLVGGDRGNYEQYF. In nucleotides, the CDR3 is TGTGCCAGCAGCCTTGTCGGTGGCGACAGGGGTAATTACGAGCAGTACTTC.

DNA of the CDR3: TGTGCCAGCAGCTTAACTAAAAACTACGAGCAGTACTTC. It yields the protein CASSLTKNYEQYF. V and J are TRBV7-3 and TRBJ2-7; D gene uncertain. Germline CDR1 reads SGHTA; CDR2 reads FQGTGA. V lost 0 bases to trimming and J lost 3 bases, with 6 bases between them. The CDR3 covers 13 residues.

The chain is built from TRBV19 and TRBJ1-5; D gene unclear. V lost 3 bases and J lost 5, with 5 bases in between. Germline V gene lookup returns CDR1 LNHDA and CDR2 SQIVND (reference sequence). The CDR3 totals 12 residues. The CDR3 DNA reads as TGTGCCAGTAGTATGGGAGATCAGCCCCAGCATTTT. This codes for CASSMGDQPQHF.

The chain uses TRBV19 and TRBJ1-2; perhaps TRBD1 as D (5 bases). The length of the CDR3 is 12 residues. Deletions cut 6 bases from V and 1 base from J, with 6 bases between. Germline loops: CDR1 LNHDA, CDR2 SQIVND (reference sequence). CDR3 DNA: TGTGCCAGTAGGACAGTTAACTATGGCTACACCTTC. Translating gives CASRTVNYGYTF.

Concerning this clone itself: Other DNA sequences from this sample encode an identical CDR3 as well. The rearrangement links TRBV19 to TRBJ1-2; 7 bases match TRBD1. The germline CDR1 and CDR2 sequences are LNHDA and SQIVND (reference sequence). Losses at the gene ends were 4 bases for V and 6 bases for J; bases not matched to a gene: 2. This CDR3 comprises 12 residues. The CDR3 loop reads CASSRQGDGYTF. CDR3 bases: TGTGCCAGTAGTAGGCAGGGGGATGGCTACACCTTC.

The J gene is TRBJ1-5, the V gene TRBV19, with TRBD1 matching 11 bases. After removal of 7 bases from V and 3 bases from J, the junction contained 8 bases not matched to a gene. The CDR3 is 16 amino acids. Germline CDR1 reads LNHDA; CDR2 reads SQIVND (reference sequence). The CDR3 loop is CASTPRDRGTNQPQHF. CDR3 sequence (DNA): TGTGCCAGTACACCACGGGACAGGGGGACCAATCAGCCCCAGCATTTT.

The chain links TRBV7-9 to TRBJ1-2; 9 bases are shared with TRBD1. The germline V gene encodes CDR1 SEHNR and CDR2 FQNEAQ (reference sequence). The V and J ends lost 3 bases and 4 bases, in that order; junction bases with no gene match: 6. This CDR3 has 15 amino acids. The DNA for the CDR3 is TGTGCCAGCAGCTTGAAGGGACAGGGACCCTATGGCTACACCTTC. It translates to CASSLKGQGPYGYTF.

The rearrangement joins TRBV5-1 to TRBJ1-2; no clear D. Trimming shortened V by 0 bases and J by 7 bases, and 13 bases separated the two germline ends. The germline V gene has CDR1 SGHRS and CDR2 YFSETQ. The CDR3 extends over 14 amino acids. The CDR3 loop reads CASSLGHGERGYTF. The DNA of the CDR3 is TGCGCCAGCAGCTTGGGTCACGGGGAACGTGGCTACACCTTC.

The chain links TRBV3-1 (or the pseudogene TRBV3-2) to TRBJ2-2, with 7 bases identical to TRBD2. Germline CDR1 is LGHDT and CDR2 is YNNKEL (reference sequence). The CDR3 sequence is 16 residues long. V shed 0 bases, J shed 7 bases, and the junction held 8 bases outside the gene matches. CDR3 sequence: CASSQDKRDLCGELFF. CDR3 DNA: TGTGCCAGCAGCCAAGATAAGCGGGACTTGTGCGGGGAGCTGTTTTTT.

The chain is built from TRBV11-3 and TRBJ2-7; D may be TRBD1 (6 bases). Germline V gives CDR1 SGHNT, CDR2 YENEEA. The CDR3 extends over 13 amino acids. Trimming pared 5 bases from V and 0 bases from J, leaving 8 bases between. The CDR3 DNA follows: TGTGCCAGCAGCCTGGGACACTCCTACGAGCAGTACTTC. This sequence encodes CASSLGHSYEQYF.